This section outlines one T cell receptor beta chain sequence together with its context. The data derive from a study of T cell responses to AZD1222 COVID-19 vaccine. Libraries were prepared by immunoSEQ multiplex PCR; TCRdb keeps only in-frame clonotypes and omits some of them. The sample holds 150,000 or so clones, roughly 91% seen once. The clonotype originates from an adult in good health. This specimen consisted of peripheral blood, obtained on day 0 of AZD1222 vaccination.

CDR3 in amino acids: CASSSPYNEQFF. In DNA form, the CDR3 reads TGTGCCAGCAGCTCACCTTACAATGAGCAGTTCTTC. The V and J genes are TRBV12-3 or TRBV12-4 and TRBJ2-1; D not resolved. Trimming took off 6 bases at V and 4 bases at J, with 7 bases between the two ends. The CDR3 contains 12 residues.